This entry concerns a single TCR beta chain. Its antigen target is currently unknown. Nothing much larger sits one base from this clone, and base qualities are not available. TRB repertoires were amplified using about 220-550 ng of genomic DNA isolated from blood. V sheds 3 bases and J sheds 5 bases, leaving 8 bases between their ends. The CDR3 contains 12 residues, cysteine and phenylalanine counted. The CDR3 DNA has 36 bases and is translated from base 1. For CDR1 and CDR2, the germline V gene (reference sequence) lists SGHNT and YYREEE. The sample is drawn from a study of T and B cells in COVID-19 patients (dated by TCRdb to the early 2020s). Regarding the complete study: Using TRB and IGH repertoire sequencing of peripheral blood, the study characterized adaptive immunity in COVID-19 patients who had active infection or had recovered. A recovered cohort comprised some 19 patients contributing fewer than 25 samples, mostly after mild to moderate COVID-19 managed as outpatients. Median age was approximately 30 years in the recovered cohort versus 67 years in the active-infection cohort. Critical illness requiring mechanical ventilation or ECMO was present in about 55% of the 20 patients in the active-infection cohort. Comorbidities linked to unfavorable COVID-19 outcome were present in most of the 20 patients in the active-infection cohort. The repository of TCR and BCR sequences included roughly 70 time points from 35 to 40 patients, and more than 8.3 million TCR sequences were analysed. A couple of patients were included in both the recovered and active cohorts because samples were available from active disease and after recovery. Repertoire analyses used an age-matched reference group of around 41 healthy donors who were negative for COVID-19 antibodies as the comparison. As many as 9 follow-up blood samples were taken per patient, and some of the samples covered different disease stages within the same individual.

Study-level results and caveats: Specific T cell subsets (CD4+/Treg/CD8+) and sorted SARS-CoV-2-responsive or tetramer+ T cells had not yet been sequenced, and these experiments were ongoing. During active COVID-19 the TRB repertoires were highly clonal, but at recovery diversity and richness rose above the levels seen in healthy donors. Strongly skewed TRBV/TRBJ gene usage was reported in patients with COVID-19. It was stated that prospective validation of the reported TCR clusters was required before the clusters could be put to clinical use. A total of approximately 2,300 exclusive TCR clusters, including 30 to 40 low-pGen clusters, were found in the recovered cohort. The size of the cohort was considered insufficient for assessing HLA contributions to COVID-19 susceptibility or severity. Blood samples from mildly ill patients during symptoms and early samples from severe cases were scarce.

TCRdb names Illumina MiSeq as the instrument used. Multiplex PCR with BIOMED2 TRB-A/B primer pools was used to amplify the TRB rearrangements. Illumina-compatible adapters and 7-nucleotide sample barcodes were attached to the amplicons in two consecutive PCRs. Phusion HS II polymerase was used for all library PCRs. The amplicons were purified from gel with the NucleoSpin Gel and PCR Clean-up kit, measured on Qubit, and combined at roughly 4.4 nM. Before Illumina next-generation sequencing, the quality of the amplicon pool was assessed on an Agilent 2100 Bioanalyzer. In the source study's methods: TRB rearrangements were annotated with MiXCR 3.0.8 using the default MiXCR reference library. Sequences with fewer than 2 reads and non-productive reads were filtered out, and every unique CDR3 nucleotide sequence was treated as a single clone. Clonality, diversity, richness and V-J gene usage were computed in R 3.5.1. GLIPH2 was used to cluster TCRs by CDR3 similarity, and OLGA was used to calculate generation probabilities. GLIPH2 clusters were kept only when the clusters contained at least four unique TCR clonotypes present in at least three individuals. TCRdb handled the public reads itself, with Q25 trimming in fastp and clone calling in MiXCR, and kept productive beta chains. When rows share a CDR3 protein, they turn into one entry using the most common DNA and genes. TCRdb, rather than the study authors, made the V and J calls. This sample comprises approximately 18,000 distinct CDR3 sequences, 28% of them detected only once. The ten largest clones capture approximately 4.4% of the sample.

The sequenced material came from blood. The sequence joins TRBV5-4 to TRBJ2-5; the D gene is not confidently resolved. The receptor comes from a human donor who had recovered from COVID-19. The nucleotide sequence is given as TGTGCCAGCAGCTCTTTGGGGGAGACCCAGTACTTC. Its coded protein is CASSSLGETQYF.